This T cell receptor (beta chain) derives from a study of control samples from healthy donors and cancer patients. Sequencing used immunoSEQ multiplex PCR; TCRdb keeps in-frame clones, though not all of them. The repertoire has some 410,000 clones, 75% to 95% of them found once; the top ten carry roughly 6.4%. With 7 bases removed from V and 0 bases from J, the gap between germline ends came to 16 bases. CDR1 is MNHEY and CDR2 is SMNVEV in the germline V gene (reference sequence). The length of the CDR3 is 15 residues. Specimen: PBMCs. This chain connects TRBV27 to TRBJ2-7; D possibly matches TRBD1 or TRBD2 (6 bases each). This clonotype originated in a middle-aged man with head and neck cancer. DNA of the CDR3: TGTGCCAGCACCCGACCCAGGGGAGGCTCCTACGAGCAGTACTTC. This gives the protein CASTRPRGGSYEQYF.